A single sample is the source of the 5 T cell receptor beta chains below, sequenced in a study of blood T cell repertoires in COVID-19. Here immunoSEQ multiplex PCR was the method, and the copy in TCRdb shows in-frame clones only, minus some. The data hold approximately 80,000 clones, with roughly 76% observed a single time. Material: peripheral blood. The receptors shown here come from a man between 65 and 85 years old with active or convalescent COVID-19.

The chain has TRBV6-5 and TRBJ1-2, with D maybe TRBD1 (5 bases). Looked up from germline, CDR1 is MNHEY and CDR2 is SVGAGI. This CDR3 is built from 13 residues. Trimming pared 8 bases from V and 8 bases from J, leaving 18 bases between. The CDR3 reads CASHRQQGLGYTF. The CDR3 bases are TGTGCCAGCCACCGCCAGCAGGGTCTAGGCTACACCTTC.

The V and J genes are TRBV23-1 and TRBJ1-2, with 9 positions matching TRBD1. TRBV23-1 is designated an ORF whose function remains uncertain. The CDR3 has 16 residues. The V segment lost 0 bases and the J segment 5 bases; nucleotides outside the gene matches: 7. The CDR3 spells CASSQSWDRASYGYTF. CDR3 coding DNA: TGCGCCAGCAGTCAATCGTGGGACAGGGCCTCGTATGGCTACACCTTC.

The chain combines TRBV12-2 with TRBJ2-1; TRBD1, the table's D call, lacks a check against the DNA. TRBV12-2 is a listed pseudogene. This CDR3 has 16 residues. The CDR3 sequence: CASRLTGKEEDNEQFF. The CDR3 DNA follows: TGTGCAAGTCGCTTAACAGGGAAGGAGGAGGACAATGAGCAGTTCTTC.

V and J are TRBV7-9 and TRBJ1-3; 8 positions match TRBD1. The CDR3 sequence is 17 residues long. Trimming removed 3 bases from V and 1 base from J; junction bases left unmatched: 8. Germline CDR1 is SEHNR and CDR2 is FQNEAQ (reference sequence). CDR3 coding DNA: TGTGCCAGCAGCTTTACGGGACAGGTTAGATCTGGAAACACCATATATTTT. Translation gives CASSFTGQVRSGNTIYF.

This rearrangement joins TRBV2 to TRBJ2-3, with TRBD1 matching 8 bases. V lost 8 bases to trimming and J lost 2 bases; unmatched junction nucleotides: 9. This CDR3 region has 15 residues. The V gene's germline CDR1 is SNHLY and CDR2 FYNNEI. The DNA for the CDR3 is TGTGCCAGCTACCAGGGGGCGGCAGCCACAGATACGCAGTATTTT. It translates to CASYQGAAATDTQYF.